This TCR beta chain derives from a study of OX40 agonist ivuxolimab in advanced cancers. The protocol was immunoSEQ multiplex PCR, while the TCRdb copy is restricted to in-frame clones and leaves out a portion. The sample shows 65,000 to 80,000 clones, about nine tenths of them seen only once. Findings of the study overall: Within 6 weeks, CD4+ and CD8+ blood T cells expanded clonally at 0.1 to 3.0 mg/kg.

As for this clone: No antigen is known for it.

The CDR3 sequence is 17 residues long. The germline CDR1 and CDR2 sequences are SNHLY and FYNNEI. The V end lost 2 bases, the J end lost 0 bases, and 14 bases lay between the germline ends. The rearrangement uses TRBV2 and TRBJ2-1; D is uncertain. This TCR was recovered from an adult with an advanced solid tumor such as melanoma, head and neck, liver or kidney cancer. Material: CD4+ or CD8+ T cells sorted from blood, obtained in a trial of the OX40 agonist ivuxolimab. Here the CDR3 reads CASSEFPQASSYNEQFF. CDR3 DNA sequence: TGTGCCAGCAGTGAATTTCCCCAGGCTAGCTCCTACAATGAGCAGTTCTTC.